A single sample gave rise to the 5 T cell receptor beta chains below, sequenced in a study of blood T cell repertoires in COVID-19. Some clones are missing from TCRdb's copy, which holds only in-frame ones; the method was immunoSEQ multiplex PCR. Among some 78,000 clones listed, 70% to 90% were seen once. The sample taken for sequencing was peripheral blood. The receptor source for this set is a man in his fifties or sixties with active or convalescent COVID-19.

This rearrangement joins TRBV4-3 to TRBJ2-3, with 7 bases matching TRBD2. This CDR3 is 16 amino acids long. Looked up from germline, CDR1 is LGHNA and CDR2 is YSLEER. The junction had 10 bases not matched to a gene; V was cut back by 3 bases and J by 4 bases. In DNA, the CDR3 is TGCGCCAGCAGCCAGGAACGCGGGGGAGGAGCAGATACGCAGTATTTT. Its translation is CASSQERGGGADTQYF.

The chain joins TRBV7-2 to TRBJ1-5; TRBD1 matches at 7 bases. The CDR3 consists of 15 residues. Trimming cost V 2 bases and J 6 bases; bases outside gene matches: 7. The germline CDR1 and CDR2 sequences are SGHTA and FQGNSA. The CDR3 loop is CASSLQGGITQPQHF. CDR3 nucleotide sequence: TGTGCCAGCAGCTTACAAGGGGGCATCACTCAGCCCCAGCATTTT.

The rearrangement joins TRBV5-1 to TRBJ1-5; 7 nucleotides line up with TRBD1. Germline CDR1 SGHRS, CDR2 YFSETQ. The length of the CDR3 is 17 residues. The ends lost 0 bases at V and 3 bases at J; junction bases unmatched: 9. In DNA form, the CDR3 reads TGCGCCAGCAGCTTGGGGGTCAGGGGGTTTGACAATCAGCCCCAGCATTTT. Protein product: CASSLGVRGFDNQPQHF.

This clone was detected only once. CDR3 DNA sequence: TGTGCCAGTAGTCCGGGACAGGCCGGACCCCTCCACTTT. This encodes CASSPGQAGPLHF. The V call is TRBV19, the J call TRBJ1-6; 8 nucleotides match TRBD1. CDR3 length: 13 amino acids. J lost 12 bases, V lost 5 bases, and 6 bases had no gene match. Germline lookup yields CDR1 LNHDA and CDR2 SQIVND (reference sequence).

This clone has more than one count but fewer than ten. CDR3 sequence reads: CASSTYRSSYEQYF. CDR3 nucleotides: TGTGCCAGCAGCACTTACAGGAGCTCCTACGAGCAGTACTTC. The chain has TRBV5-6 and TRBJ2-7; a weak D match, TRBD1 (5 bases). V was shortened by 4 bases and J by 0 bases, with 11 bases between the two germline ends. The germline gives CDR1 SGHDT, CDR2 YYEEEE. CDR3 length equals 14 residues.